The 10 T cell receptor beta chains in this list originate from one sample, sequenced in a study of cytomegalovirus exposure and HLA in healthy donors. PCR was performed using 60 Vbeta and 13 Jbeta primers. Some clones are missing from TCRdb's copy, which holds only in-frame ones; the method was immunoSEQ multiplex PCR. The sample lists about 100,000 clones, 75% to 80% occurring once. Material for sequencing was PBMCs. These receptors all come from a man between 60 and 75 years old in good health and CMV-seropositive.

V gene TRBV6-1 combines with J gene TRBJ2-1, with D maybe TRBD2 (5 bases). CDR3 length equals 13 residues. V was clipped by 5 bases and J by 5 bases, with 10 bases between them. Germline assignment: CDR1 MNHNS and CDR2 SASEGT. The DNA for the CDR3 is TGTGCCAGCAGTTTTACCGGGGACAATGAGCAGTTCTTC. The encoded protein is CASSFTGDNEQFF.

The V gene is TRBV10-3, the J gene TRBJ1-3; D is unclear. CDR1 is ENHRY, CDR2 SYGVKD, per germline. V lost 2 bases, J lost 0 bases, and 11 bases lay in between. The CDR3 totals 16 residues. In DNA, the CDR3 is TGTGCCATCAGTGAGATAGTCTCGCGCTCTGGAAACACCATATATTTT. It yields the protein CAISEIVSRSGNTIYF.

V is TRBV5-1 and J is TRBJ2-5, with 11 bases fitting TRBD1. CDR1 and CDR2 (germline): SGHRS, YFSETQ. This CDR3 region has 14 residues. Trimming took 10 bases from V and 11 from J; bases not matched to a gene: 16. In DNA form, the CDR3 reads TGCGCCTTACGAGGACAGGGGGCGTTCAGGGGGCAGTACTTC. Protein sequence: CALRGQGAFRGQYF.

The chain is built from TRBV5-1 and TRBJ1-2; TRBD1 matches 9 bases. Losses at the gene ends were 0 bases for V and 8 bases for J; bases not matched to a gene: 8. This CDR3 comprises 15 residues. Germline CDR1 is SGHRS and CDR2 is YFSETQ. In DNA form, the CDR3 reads TGCGCCAGCAGCTTGGGCCGCGGGACAGGGAAAGGCTACACCTTC. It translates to CASSLGRGTGKGYTF.

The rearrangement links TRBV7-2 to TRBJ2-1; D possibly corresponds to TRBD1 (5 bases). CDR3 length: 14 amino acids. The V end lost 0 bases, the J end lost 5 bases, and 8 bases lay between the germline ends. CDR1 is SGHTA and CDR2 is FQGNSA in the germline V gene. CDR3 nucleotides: TGTGCCAGCAGCTTAGCGGACACCGACAATGAGCAGTTCTTC. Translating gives CASSLADTDNEQFF.

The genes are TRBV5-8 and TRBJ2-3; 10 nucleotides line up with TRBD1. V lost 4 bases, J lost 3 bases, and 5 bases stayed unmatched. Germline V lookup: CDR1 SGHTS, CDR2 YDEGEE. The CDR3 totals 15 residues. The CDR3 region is CASSPRDRGTDTQYF. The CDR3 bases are TGTGCCAGCAGCCCCCGGGACAGGGGTACAGATACGCAGTATTTT. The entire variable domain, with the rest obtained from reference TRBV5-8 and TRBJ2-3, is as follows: EAGVTQSPTHLIKTRGQQATLRCSPISGHTSVYWYQQALGLGLQFLLWYDEGEERNRGNFPPRFSGRQFPNYSSELNVNALELEDSALYLCASSPRDRGTDTQYFGPGTRLTVL.

The CDR3 loop reads CASSSRWTSGPSTSSYEQYF. DNA of the CDR3: TGTGCCAGCAGCTCCCGCTGGACTAGCGGGCCCTCCACGAGCTCCTACGAGCAGTACTTC. This rearrangement joins TRBV27 to TRBJ2-7; 11 nucleotides line up with TRBD2. The ends lost 6 bases at V and 0 bases at J; junction bases unmatched: 19. Germline V gene sequence: CDR1 MNHEY, CDR2 SMNVEV (reference sequence). CDR3 size: 20 residues.

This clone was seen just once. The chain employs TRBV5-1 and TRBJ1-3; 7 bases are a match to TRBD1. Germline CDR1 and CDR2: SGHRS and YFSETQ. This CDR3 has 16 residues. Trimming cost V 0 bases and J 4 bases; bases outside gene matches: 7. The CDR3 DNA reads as TGCGCCAGCAGCTTGGGGACAGGTGTTTCAGGAAACACCATATATTTT. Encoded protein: CASSLGTGVSGNTIYF.

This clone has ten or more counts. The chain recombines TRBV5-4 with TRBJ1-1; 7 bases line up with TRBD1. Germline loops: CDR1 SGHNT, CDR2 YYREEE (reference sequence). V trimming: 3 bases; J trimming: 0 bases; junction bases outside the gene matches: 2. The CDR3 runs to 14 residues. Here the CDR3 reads CASSWGQLNTEAFF. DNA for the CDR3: TGTGCCAGCAGCTGGGGACAGTTGAACACTGAAGCTTTCTTT.

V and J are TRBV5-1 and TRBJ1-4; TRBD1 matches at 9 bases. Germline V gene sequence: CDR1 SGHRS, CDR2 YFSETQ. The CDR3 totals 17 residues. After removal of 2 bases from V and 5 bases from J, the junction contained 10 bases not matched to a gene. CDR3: CASSLRDRALGNEKLFF. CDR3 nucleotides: TGCGCCAGCAGCTTACGGGACAGGGCGTTGGGGAATGAAAAACTGTTTTTT. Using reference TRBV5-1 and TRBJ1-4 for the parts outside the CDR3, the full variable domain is KAGVTQTPRYLIKTRGQQVTLSCSPISGHRSVSWYQQTPGQGLQFLFEYFSETQRNKGNFPGRFSGRQFSNSRSEMNVSTLELGDSALYLCASSLRDRALGNEKLFFGSGTQLSVL.